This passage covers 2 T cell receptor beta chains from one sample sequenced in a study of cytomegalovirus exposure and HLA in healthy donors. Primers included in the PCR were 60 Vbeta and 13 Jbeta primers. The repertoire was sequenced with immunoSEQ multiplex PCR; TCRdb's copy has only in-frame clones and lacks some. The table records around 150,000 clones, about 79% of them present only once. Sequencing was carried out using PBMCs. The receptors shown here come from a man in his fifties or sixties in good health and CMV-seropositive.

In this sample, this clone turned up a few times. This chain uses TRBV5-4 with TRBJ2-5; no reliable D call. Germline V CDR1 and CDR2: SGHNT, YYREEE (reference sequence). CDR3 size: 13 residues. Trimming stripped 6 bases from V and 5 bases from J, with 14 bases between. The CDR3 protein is CASTLIAEETQYF. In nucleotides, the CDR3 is TGTGCCAGCACTCTAATTGCGGAGGAGACCCAGTACTTC. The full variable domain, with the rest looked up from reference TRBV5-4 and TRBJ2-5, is ETGVTQSPTHLIKTRGQQVTLRCSSQSGHNTVSWYQQALGQGPQFIFQYYREEENGRGNFPPRFSGLQFPNYSSELNVNALELDDSALYLCASTLIAEETQYFGPGTRLLVL.

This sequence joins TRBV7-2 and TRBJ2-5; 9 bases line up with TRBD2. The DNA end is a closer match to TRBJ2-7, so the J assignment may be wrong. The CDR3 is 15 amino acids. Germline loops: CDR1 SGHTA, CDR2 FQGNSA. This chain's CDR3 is CASSTQASGDYEQYF. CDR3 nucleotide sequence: TGTGCCAGCAGCACACAGGCTAGCGGGGATTACGAGCAGTACTTC.